The clone carrying this T cell receptor (beta chain) was recorded a few times. Its specificity is unknown. The record originates from a study of T cells in tumors after PD-1 blockade. Study overall: Treatment was either pembrolizumab 200 mg every 3 weeks or cemiplimab 350 mg every 2 weeks.

General study points: Some novel exhausted tumor clones appeared in pre-treatment blood, suggesting peripheral recruitment.

Genomic DNA template from tumor biopsies or peripheral blood, 616 ng to 6,004 ng input. Sequencing used immunoSEQ multiplex PCR; TCRdb keeps in-frame clones, though not all of them. The data hold around 50,000 clones, with roughly three quarters observed a single time. This CDR3 region has 15 residues. The trim removed 2 bases at V and 6 bases at J, leaving 8 bases unmatched. CDR1 is MDHEN, CDR2 SYDVKM, per germline. The starting material was PBMCs, obtained before anti-PD-1 treatment. This chain connects TRBV28 to TRBJ2-7; 9 bases map to TRBD2. The source of this sequence is a human donor with basal cell carcinoma. The CDR3 is CASSLAGGPTSEQYF. The CDR3 region has the DNA TGTGCCAGCAGTTTAGCGGGAGGGCCGACTAGCGAGCAGTACTTC. The variable domain in full, with the rest retrieved from reference TRBV28 and TRBJ2-7, is DVKVTQSSRYLVKRTGEKVFLECVQDMDHENMFWYRQDPGLGLRLIYFSYDVKMKEKGDIPEGYSVSREKKERFSLILESASTNQTSMYLCASSLAGGPTSEQYFGPGTRLTVT.